The rows below give T cell receptor beta chains drawn from one sample of a study of T cells in Graves' hyperthyroidism and ophthalmopathy. TCRdb recomputed calls from the multiplex PCR reads with MiXCR, one row per CDR3 protein. The table has roughly 570,000 distinct CDR3 sequences, around 46% seen once. Material: peripheral blood or thyroid tissue (not recorded which). The receptors originated from an adult woman with Graves' disease, either hyperthyroidism or ophthalmopathy (not recorded which). The CDR3 runs from the conserved cysteine through the conserved F or W. D genes are given only for firm matches. Clone size is shown for a subset of rows, as once, few, many or a class of expanded clone.

j_gene	d_gene	v_gene	abundance	CDR3nt	CDR3aa
TRBJ1-3	-	TRBV28	few	TGTGCCAGCAGGCCCTCGGGGGCCGGAAACACCATATATTTT	CASRPSGAGNTIYF
TRBJ2-5	TRBD1	TRBV6-5	once	TGTGCCAGCACCTTATTGAAGACAGGGGGGACCCAGTACTTC	CASTLLKTGGTQYF
TRBJ1-4	-	TRBV7-2	-	TGTGCCAGCAGCTTAGCGCGGGGCGCAACTAATGAAAAACTGTTTTTT	CASSLARGATNEKLFF
TRBJ2-5	-	TRBV9	-	TGTGCCAGCAGCGTTAGGTCGGGGGATGCCCAGTACTTC	CASSVRSGDAQYF
TRBJ1-2	-	TRBV5-1	-	TGCGCCAGCAGCTTCGAGCGGAACTATGGCTACACCTTC	CASSFERNYGYTF
TRBJ1-4	TRBD1	TRBV5-1	many	TGCGCCAGCAACCGACAGGGTAGAACTAATGAAAAACTGTTTTTT	CASNRQGRTNEKLFF
TRBJ1-1	-	TRBV29-1	many	TGCAGCGCCCTAAAGGACCTTTCGGGGGAAGCTTTCTTT	CSALKDLSGEAFF
TRBJ1-6	-	TRBV25-1	many	TGTGCCAGCAGTGAATGGAGGACACCCCTCCACTTT	CASSEWRTPLHF
TRBJ1-1	-	TRBV2	many	TGTGCCAGCAATCAGGGGTCCATGAACACTGAAGCTTTCTTT	CASNQGSMNTEAFF
TRBJ1-1	-	TRBV19	-	TGTGCCAGTAAACGCAATTGGGGGGATACTGAAGCTTTCTTT	CASKRNWGDTEAFF
TRBJ1-2	-	TRBV7-2	-	TGTGCCAGCAGCTTAGAGGGTCGGAGACACCACTATGGCTACACCTTC	CASSLEGRRHHYGYTF
TRBJ1-1	-	TRBV7-9	once	TGTGCCAGCAGCTTCCCGGGACCATATTTCACTGAAGCTTTCTTT	CASSFPGPYFTEAFF